Shown below are 31 T cell receptor beta chains from a single sample sequenced in a study of T cell repertoires in cytomegalovirus infection. TCRdb re-analysed the reads in MiXCR, keeping a single row per CDR3 protein. Here the sample spans about 830,000 distinct CDR3 sequences, 32% being singletons. For these TCRs, the target antigens are not known. The sequenced sample was cultured CD8+ T cells from PBMCs, obtained from culture after CMV antigen stimulation. Receptors were obtained from a human donor in good health (CMV status not recorded). Some clones in this sample may be carry-over from other donors' samples.

This clonotype was seen at least ten times. This chain joins TRBV27 and TRBJ2-6; D could derive from TRBD1 or TRBD2 (5 bases each). The CDR3 covers 17 residues. Germline CDR1 MNHEY, CDR2 SMNVEV (reference sequence). The V end was cut by 7 bases, the J end by 0 bases, with 16 bases between. The CDR3 sequence is CASTSGTGSSGANVLTF. CDR3 sequence (DNA): TGTGCCAGCACCTCTGGGACGGGAAGCTCTGGGGCCAACGTCCTGACTTTC.

This clonotype was recorded at least ten times. The rearrangement links TRBV7-6 to TRBJ1-5, with D tentatively TRBD1 (5 bases). Trimming removed 2 bases from V and 8 bases from J, with 10 bases in between. CDR1 SGHVS and CDR2 FNYEAQ come from the germline V gene. There are 13 residues in the CDR3. In nucleotides, the CDR3 is TGTGCCAGCAGCTTAAGCAGGGTCAAGCCCCAGCATTTT. It translates to CASSLSRVKPQHF.

This chain links TRBV7-2 with TRBJ1-2, with a tentative D call TRBD1 (5 bases). The CDR3 totals 14 residues. V dropped 3 bases and J dropped 6 bases, with 14 bases sitting between them. Germline-derived CDR1 and CDR2 are SGHTA and FQGNSA. The CDR3 sequence is CASSFIQDRDGYTF. The CDR3 nucleotides are TGTGCCAGCAGCTTTATACAGGACCGAGATGGCTACACCTTC.

There are a few counts of this clonotype. The chain carries TRBV4-1 and TRBJ1-4; no definite D call. This CDR3 is 17 amino acids long. Trimming removed 0 bases at V and 8 bases at J, with 19 bases between. CDR1 and CDR2 from the germline V gene are MGHRA and YSYEKL. This CDR3 is CASSQDQSLAVREKLFF. CDR3 nucleotides: TGCGCCAGCAGCCAAGATCAGAGTTTGGCAGTAAGGGAAAAACTGTTTTTT.

J is TRBJ1-1 and V is TRBV19; D is unresolved. There are 13 residues in the CDR3. Trimming pared 6 bases from V and 3 bases from J, leaving 11 bases between. Germline V gene data show CDR1 as LNHDA and CDR2 as SQIVND (reference sequence). This chain's CDR3 is CASSLTLYTEAFF. DNA of the CDR3: TGTGCCAGTAGCCTCACACTGTACACTGAAGCTTTCTTT.

This clonotype was seen repeatedly, ten times or more. The gene calls are TRBV7-8 and TRBJ1-1, with D possibly matching TRBD1 (6 bases). The CDR3 contains 14 residues. Trimming shortened V by 5 bases and J by 6 bases, and 16 bases separated the two germline ends. Germline CDR1 reads SGHVS; CDR2 reads FQNEAQ. CDR3 bases: TGTGCCAGCAGCATAACAGGGCATTTGGCTGAAGCTTTCTTT. Amino acids: CASSITGHLAEAFF.

V gene TRBV2 combines with J gene TRBJ1-2; 9 bases line up with TRBD1. This CDR3 has 16 residues. Germline-derived CDR1 and CDR2 are SNHLY and FYNNEI. V trimming: 1 base; J trimming: 7 bases; junction bases outside the gene matches: 10. DNA of the CDR3: TGTGCCAGCAGTGAAGGGGTCATCGAGACAGGGGGTGGCTACACCTTC. Its protein is CASSEGVIETGGGYTF.

This clonotype was seen only a few times. The chain couples TRBV9 to TRBJ2-2, with D possibly TRBD2 on 6 matching bases. The CDR3 has 15 residues. V gave up 4 bases and J gave up 7 bases, with 17 bases separating them. Germline CDR1 is SGDLS and CDR2 is YYNGEE. CDR3 amino acids: CASSPGTPSIGELFF. The CDR3 coding sequence is TGTGCCAGCAGCCCCGGGACTCCTTCCATCGGGGAGCTGTTTTTT.

V usage is TRBV6-1 and J usage is TRBJ2-2, with 8 bases identical to TRBD1. The CDR3 extends over 16 amino acids. Germline assignment: CDR1 MNHNS and CDR2 SASEGT. V dropped 6 bases and J dropped 5; count of bases not matched to a gene: 11. The CDR3 here is CASSDWRTGRTGELFF. CDR3 bases: TGTGCCAGCAGCGACTGGCGGACAGGGAGAACCGGGGAGCTGTTTTTT.

This clonotype was detected only once. The CDR3 region is CASSPPLLGLARTDTQYF. The CDR3 DNA sequence: TGTGCCAGCAGCCCTCCCCTTCTGGGGCTAGCGAGGACAGATACGCAGTATTTT. The chain uses TRBV4-2 and TRBJ2-3, with TRBD2 as a possible D gene (6 bases). CDR3 length equals 18 residues. Looked up from germline, CDR1 is LGHNA and CDR2 is YNFKEQ. The V end lost 4 bases, the J end lost 3 bases, and 23 bases lay between the germline ends.

This clonotype was counted ten times or more. This chain joins TRBV7-6 and TRBJ1-6, with 8 bases lining up with TRBD1. Germline V gives CDR1 SGHVS, CDR2 FNYEAQ. This CDR3 contains 14 residues. Losses at the gene ends were 4 bases for V and 6 bases for J; bases not matched to a gene: 2. The DNA of the CDR3 is TGTGCCAGCAGCTCGGACAGGGCTAATTCACCCCTCCACTTT. This encodes CASSSDRANSPLHF.

Many counts were recorded for this clonotype. The chain employs TRBV7-8 and TRBJ2-7; no reliable D call. The germline V and J ends were trimmed by 1 base and 2 bases, with 9 bases remaining between them. This CDR3 is built from 14 residues. CDR1 and CDR2 (germline): SGHVS, FQNEAQ. CDR3 protein: CASSLVGETYEQYV. Here the CDR3 DNA reads TGTGCCAGCAGCTTAGTAGGCGAGACCTACGAGCAGTACGTC.

Only a few counts were recorded for this clonotype. The gene calls are TRBV7-9 and TRBJ2-1, with D unresolved. Germline V gives CDR1 SEHNR, CDR2 FQNEAQ (reference sequence). CDR3 length equals 13 residues. V was pared by 3 bases and J by 10 bases, with 13 bases between. CDR3 coding DNA: TGTGCCAGCAGCTTGAATACCAATAAGGAGCAGTTCTTC. Translation gives CASSLNTNKEQFF.

The sample holds a few counts of this clonotype. The chain carries TRBV5-6 and TRBJ2-5, with D possibly TRBD1 on 6 matching bases. The CDR3 runs to 12 residues. Trimming left V 5 bases short and J 7 bases short, with 12 bases between. Germline V CDR1 and CDR2: SGHDT, YYEEEE. CDR3 in amino acids: CASSSGVGTQYF. The CDR3 bases are TGTGCCAGCAGTTCAGGGGTGGGGACCCAGTACTTC. The variable domain in full, completed from reference TRBV5-6 and TRBJ2-5, reads DAGVTQSPTHLIKTRGQQVTLRCSPKSGHDTVSWYQQALGQGPQFIFQYYEEEERQRGNFPDRFSGHQFPNYSSELNVNALLLGDSALYLCASSSGVGTQYFGPGTRLLVL.

This clonotype was found a few times. V and J are TRBV19 and TRBJ1-1, with D unclear. CDR1 is LNHDA and CDR2 is SQIVND in the germline V gene (reference sequence). Deletions cut 0 bases from V and 1 base from J, with 9 bases between. The CDR3 covers 15 residues. CDR3 sequence reads: CASSIDGRPNTEAFF. In nucleotides, the CDR3 is TGTGCCAGTAGTATAGACGGCAGACCGAACACTGAAGCTTTCTTT. The whole variable domain, filled in from reference TRBV19 and TRBJ1-1, reads DGGITQSPKYLFRKEGQNVTLSCEQNLNHDAMYWYRQDPGQGLRLIYYSQIVNDFQKGDIAEGYSVSREKKESFPLTVTSAQKNPTAFYLCASSIDGRPNTEAFFGQGTRLTVV.

This sequence joins TRBV29-1 and TRBJ2-3; TRBD1 aligns across 10 bases. The germline V gene encodes CDR1 SQVTM and CDR2 ANQGSEA. V was clipped by 4 bases and J by 1 base; unmatched bases: 8. The CDR3 consists of 16 residues. CDR3 nucleotides: TGCAGCGTTGGGGGACAGGGGAAGCAAGGCACAGATACGCAGTATTTT. Its protein is CSVGGQGKQGTDTQYF.

The table lists this clonotype with many counts. The V call is TRBV7-9, the J call TRBJ1-1, with D unclear. Deletions cut 4 bases from V and 1 base from J, with 16 bases between. Per the germline V gene, CDR1 is SEHNR and CDR2 is FQNEAQ (reference sequence). The CDR3 consists of 16 residues. The CDR3 DNA reads as TGTGCCAGCAGCTCCCATCCCCAAAGATCGAACACTGAAGCTTTCTTT. Its translation: CASSSHPQRSNTEAFF.

This chain connects TRBV5-1 to TRBJ2-7; D is uncertain. Trimming removed 0 bases from V and 5 bases from J, with 15 bases in between. Germline CDR1 reads SGHRS; CDR2 reads YFSETQ. The CDR3 sequence is 15 residues long. In nucleotides, the CDR3 is TGCGCCAGCAGCTTGGGTAGGGCGAAGGAGCACGAGCAGTACTTC. It codes for CASSLGRAKEHEQYF. Filled out from reference TRBV5-1 and TRBJ2-7, the complete variable domain reads KAGVTQTPRYLIKTRGQQVTLSCSPISGHRSVSWYQQTPGQGLQFLFEYFSETQRNKGNFPGRFSGRQFSNSRSEMNVSTLELGDSALYLCASSLGRAKEHEQYFGPGTRLTVT.

This clonotype was seen a few times. The chain employs TRBV6-2 or TRBV6-3 and TRBJ2-7; D might be TRBD1 or TRBD2, each matching 5 bases. Between the trimmed V and J ends, which lost 2 bases and 0 bases, there was a span of 11 bases. Germline V gene sequence: CDR1 MNHEY, CDR2 SVGEGT. The CDR3 runs to 15 residues. This CDR3 reads CASSYRGPSSYEQYV. CDR3 coding DNA: TGTGCCAGCAGTTACAGGGGACCGAGCTCCTACGAGCAGTACGTC.

This clonotype has only a few counts. The V gene is TRBV6-5, the J gene TRBJ1-2; 9 bases are a match to TRBD1. The germline CDR1 and CDR2 sequences are MNHEY and SVGAGI. V gave up 0 bases and J gave up 9 bases; unmatched junction bases: 11. The CDR3 is 16 amino acids. The CDR3 sequence: CASSYSKDRGTQRYTF. The CDR3 DNA is TGTGCCAGCAGTTACTCGAAGGACAGGGGCACACAGCGCTACACCTTC.

V usage is TRBV27 and J usage is TRBJ2-7, with no clear D. Between the trimmed V and J ends, which lost 6 bases and 5 bases, there was a span of 11 bases. CDR1 and CDR2 (germline): MNHEY, SMNVEV (reference sequence). The CDR3 contains 12 residues. The CDR3 DNA reads as TGTGCCAGCAGCGACGAAGGGAACGAGCAGTACTTC. Its protein product is CASSDEGNEQYF.

Here the CDR3 DNA reads TGTGCCAGCAGCCTAGGGTGTAGCGAGCAGTACGTC. Its translation: CASSLGCSEQYV. The chain combines TRBV11-3 with TRBJ2-7; D ambiguous. This CDR3 spans 12 amino acids. Germline V gives CDR1 SGHNT, CDR2 YENEEA. The ends were cut back, 5 bases at V and 6 bases at J, with 11 bases in the middle.

V usage is TRBV20-1 and J usage is TRBJ2-7; D tentatively reads TRBD1 or TRBD2 (5 bases each). The CDR3 runs to 13 residues. Germline values: CDR1 DFQATT, CDR2 SNEGSKA (reference sequence). The germline V and J ends were trimmed by 3 bases and 1 base, with 10 bases remaining between them. This chain's CDR3 is CSASSGASYEQYV. Here the CDR3 DNA reads TGCAGTGCTAGTTCCGGGGCTTCCTACGAGCAGTACGTC.

This clonotype showed up many times. The V and J genes are TRBV6-1 and TRBJ2-1; the D gene is possibly TRBD2 (5 bases). The V end lost 9 bases, the J end lost 5 bases, and 11 bases lay between the germline ends. CDR3 size: 12 residues. Germline values: CDR1 MNHNS, CDR2 SASEGT. The CDR3 reads CASLATHNEQFF. CDR3 coding DNA: TGTGCCAGTCTAGCTACCCACAATGAGCAGTTCTTC.

The chain recombines TRBV5-1 with TRBJ2-7; no reliable D call. The CDR3 length is 16 residues. The V gene lost 7 bases and the J gene lost 0 bases, with 20 bases spanning the gap. The germline gives CDR1 SGHRS, CDR2 YFSETQ. The CDR3 DNA follows: TGCGCCAGCCACCCTCTATACGCGGACGGCTCCTACGAGCAGTACTTC. Translation gives CASHPLYADGSYEQYF.

This clonotype was counted a few times. The chain uses TRBV4-1 and TRBJ2-1; a weak D match, TRBD1 (6 bases). The V gene lost 3 bases and the J gene lost 5 bases, with 8 bases spanning the gap. This CDR3 has 13 amino acids. CDR1 and CDR2 from the germline V gene are MGHRA and YSYEKL. The CDR3 DNA reads as TGCGCCAGCAGCCAGGGGGCCGACAATGAGCAGTTCTTC. Translation gives CASSQGADNEQFF.

This rearrangement joins TRBV7-2 to TRBJ2-5, with 9 bases matching TRBD1. This CDR3 region has 13 residues. V shed 5 bases and J 9 bases; nucleotides not matched to a gene: 7. Looked up from germline, CDR1 is SGHTA and CDR2 is FQGNSA. The CDR3 region has the DNA TGTGCCAGCAGCCTGGACAGGGGCGAGGCCCAGTACTTC. This sequence encodes CASSLDRGEAQYF.

The chain combines TRBV10-3 with TRBJ2-2; maybe TRBD1 (6 bases). Per the germline V gene, CDR1 is ENHRY and CDR2 is SYGVKD. The V end lost 9 bases, the J end lost 6 bases, and 11 bases lay between the germline ends. The CDR3 loop spans 12 amino acids. This CDR3 is CAIQGIAGELFF. Written as DNA, the CDR3 is TGTGCCATACAGGGAATCGCCGGGGAGCTGTTTTTT.

This clonotype has a handful of counts. This rearrangement joins TRBV4-3 to TRBJ1-1, with TRBD1 identical over 8 bases. After removal of 4 bases from V and 1 base from J, the junction contained 5 bases not matched to a gene. Germline loops: CDR1 LGHNA, CDR2 YSLEER. This CDR3 has 15 residues. CDR3 DNA: TGCGCCAGCAGCCCCCGGGACAGGTCGAACACTGAAGCTTTCTTT. Its translation is CASSPRDRSNTEAFF.

The chain carries TRBV27 and TRBJ2-2; TRBD2 aligns across 11 bases. This CDR3 comprises 17 residues. With 8 bases clipped from V and 0 bases from J, the junction kept 8 bases outside the gene matches. Per germline, CDR1 MNHEY and CDR2 SMNVEV (reference sequence). CDR3 sequence reads: CASGSLAGGSNTGELFF. In DNA form, the CDR3 reads TGTGCCAGCGGATCGCTAGCGGGGGGTTCGAACACCGGGGAGCTGTTTTTT.

This clonotype occurred a few times. The V call is TRBV7-9, the J call TRBJ1-1; 9 bases line up with TRBD1. Germline lookup yields CDR1 SEHNR and CDR2 FQNEAQ (reference sequence). V gave up 6 bases and J gave up 0 bases; unmatched junction bases: 17. The length of the CDR3 is 19 residues. The DNA of the CDR3 is TGTGCCAGCAGGGGGAGGGACAGGGTTATTGGGGGCTTGAACACTGAAGCTTTCTTT. Translation gives CASRGRDRVIGGLNTEAFF.